This T cell receptor beta chain was obtained from a study of OX40 agonist ivuxolimab in advanced cancers. As for the study in general: Antecedent anti-PD-1, anti-PD-L1 or anti-CTLA-4 therapy was permissible, with around 40% having received some. Study results and limitations: The mean number of expanded clones was higher in CD8+ T cells than in CD4+.

Generated by immunoSEQ multiplex PCR, the TCRdb table keeps only in-frame clones and is missing some. The profile shows tens of thousands of clones, 91% of them singletons. Concerning this clone: Its target is not known. Because the CDR3's place on the DNA is in doubt, the DNA is left out and the CDR3 is given as listed by TCRdb.

Germline CDR1 is MNHEY and CDR2 is SVGAGI. The length of the CDR3 is 14 amino acids, counting both ends. The V and J genes are TRBV6-5 and TRBJ1-5; the DNA was not used to check the table's D call, TRBD1. This clonotype originated in an adult with an advanced solid tumor such as melanoma, head and neck, liver or kidney cancer. The input for sequencing was CD4+ or CD8+ T cells sorted from blood, taken in a trial of the OX40 agonist ivuxolimab. CDR3: CASSSSTGNQPQHF.